These 15 T cell receptor beta chains were sequenced from one sample in a study of shared clonotypes between healthy human individuals (dated by TCRdb to the early 2020s). Receptor libraries were prepared by the immunoSEQ multiplex PCR assay. Here the immuneACCESS table is served through TCRdb, limited to in-frame sequences with V and J called. Missing clones are a known gap in these copies; in checked studies unresolved V genes cover under half, and the rest lacks a known reason. For this sample there are approximately 530,000 clones; about 95% appear just once. Of the sample, approximately 0.06% falls within the top ten clones. Sequenced: naive CD4+ T cells sorted from blood. What the cell subset or site label conveys for this sample: CD45RA+ positively selected. All receptors derive from a woman in her twenties or thirties in good health.

The V call is TRBV5-1, the J call TRBJ2-1; no clear D gene. V gave up 5 bases and J gave up 2 bases, with 8 bases separating them. CDR1 SGHRS and CDR2 YFSETQ come from the germline V gene. This CDR3 is built from 13 residues. CDR3 nucleotide sequence: TGCGCCAGCAGGAACAGTCCCTACAATGAGCAGTTCTTC. The encoded protein is CASRNSPYNEQFF.

J is TRBJ1-5 and V is TRBV2; 9 nucleotides agree with TRBD1. The CDR3 consists of 14 residues. Trimming cost V 6 bases and J 3 bases; bases outside gene matches: 3. Germline CDR1 and CDR2: SNHLY and FYNNEI. This CDR3 is CASSGQGNNQPQHF. CDR3 DNA sequence: TGTGCCAGCAGCGGACAGGGGAACAATCAGCCCCAGCATTTT.

The V call is TRBV28, the J call TRBJ1-1, with 10 nucleotides matching TRBD1. Germline trimming cut 7 bases from V and 3 bases from J; bases unmatched to any gene: 8. The CDR3 is made up of 15 amino acids. Germline CDR1 and CDR2: MDHEN and SYDVKM. CDR3 sequence reads: CASTPSGTGDTEAFF. CDR3 sequence (DNA): TGTGCCAGCACCCCATCTGGGACAGGGGACACTGAAGCTTTCTTT. The full variable domain, with the rest looked up from reference TRBV28 and TRBJ1-1, is DVKVTQSSRYLVKRTGEKVFLECVQDMDHENMFWYRQDPGLGLRLIYFSYDVKMKEKGDIPEGYSVSREKKERFSLILESASTNQTSMYLCASTPSGTGDTEAFFGQGTRLTVV.

This clone was detected a few times. Other DNA sequences in the sample encode the same CDR3. The gene calls are TRBV5-4 and TRBJ2-7; D is tentatively TRBD1 or TRBD2 (5 bases each). Germline CDR1 reads SGHNT; CDR2 reads YYREEE (reference sequence). Trimming pared 0 bases from V and 0 bases from J, leaving 10 bases between. This CDR3 has 15 amino acids. The CDR3 reads CASSLGGTSSYEQYF. The CDR3 nucleotides are TGTGCCAGCAGCTTGGGGGGGACGAGCTCCTACGAGCAGTACTTC.

The rearrangement links TRBV28 to TRBJ1-4; no clear D gene. V gave up 3 bases and J gave up 4 bases, with 9 bases separating them. This CDR3 has 14 amino acids. Germline V gives CDR1 MDHEN, CDR2 SYDVKM. The CDR3 is CASSLSAYNEKLFF. The DNA for the CDR3 is TGTGCCAGCAGTTTGTCAGCCTATAATGAAAAACTGTTTTTT.

The rearrangement links TRBV5-4 to TRBJ1-3, with D perhaps TRBD1 (5 bases). Germline V gives CDR1 SGHNT, CDR2 YYREEE (reference sequence). Between the trimmed V and J ends, which lost 4 bases and 4 bases, there was a span of 15 bases. The length of the CDR3 is 15 residues. CDR3 amino acids: CASSPRPGAGNTIYF. The CDR3 bases are TGTGCCAGCAGCCCCCGACCCGGGGCCGGAAACACCATATATTTT.

The rearrangement uses TRBV11-2 and TRBJ2-1; 9 nucleotides line up with TRBD2. CDR3 length equals 18 residues. Germline assignment: CDR1 SGHAT and CDR2 FQNNGV. Trimming cost V 4 bases and J 0 bases; bases outside gene matches: 10. CDR3 region: CASSSTSSGAFSYNEQFF. The CDR3 nucleotides are TGTGCCAGCAGCTCCACCTCTAGCGGGGCCTTCTCCTACAATGAGCAGTTCTTC.

The chain has TRBV9 and TRBJ2-7; D is ambiguous. This CDR3 has 14 residues. Germline loops: CDR1 SGDLS, CDR2 YYNGEE. Trimming removed 0 bases from V and 1 base from J, with 8 bases in between. DNA of the CDR3: TGTGCCAGCAGCGTAGAAAAGCAGTCCTACGAGCAGTACTTC. Translated, it gives CASSVEKQSYEQYF.

This clone was seen once. The rearrangement links TRBV6-5 to TRBJ2-5; 9 bases match TRBD1. The last part of the DNA fits TRBJ2-7 better; the J call may be wrong. Germline V gene data show CDR1 as MNHEY and CDR2 as SVGAGI. The CDR3 extends over 13 amino acids. For the CDR3, the DNA is TGTGCCAGCAGTCGGGACAGGGAATACGAGCAGTACTTC. It codes for CASSRDREYEQYF.

The V and J genes are TRBV11-2 and TRBJ2-7, with 8 bases matching TRBD1. Germline CDR1 SGHAT, CDR2 FQNNGV. The CDR3 is 14 amino acids. V lost 5 bases and J lost 6; bases outside the gene matches: 9. The CDR3 nucleotides are TGTGCCAGCAGCCGGGACAGGATACCCCCCGAGCAGTACTTC. It encodes CASSRDRIPPEQYF.

This sequence joins TRBV28 and TRBJ1-1, with D hard to call. V was trimmed by 4 bases and J by 5 bases, leaving 11 bases between them. Germline assignment: CDR1 MDHEN and CDR2 SYDVKM. The CDR3 contains 13 residues. CDR3 nucleotides: TGTGCCAGCAGTTGGAACAGAGGAACTGAAGCTTTCTTT. Its protein is CASSWNRGTEAFF.

The chain recombines TRBV18 with TRBJ2-3; weak D call: TRBD1 (5 bases). Germline V lookup: CDR1 KGHSH, CDR2 LQKENI. CDR3 length: 14 residues. V lost 6 bases to trimming and J lost 1 base, with 11 bases between them. The CDR3 bases are TGTGCCAGCTCCGAGGTACAGGGCACAGATACGCAGTATTTT. Translating it yields CASSEVQGTDTQYF.

This chain connects TRBV19 to TRBJ1-2; TRBD1 might be the D (6 bases). Germline-derived CDR1 and CDR2 are LNHDA and SQIVND (reference sequence). With 10 bases removed from V and 4 bases from J, the gap between germline ends came to 10 bases. There are 11 residues in the CDR3. CDR3 in DNA: TGTGCCACCAGGACAGTCTATGGCTACACCTTC. Its translation: CATRTVYGYTF.

The gene calls are TRBV19 and TRBJ2-2; no clear D gene. Trimming took off 11 bases at V and 4 bases at J, with 23 bases between the two ends. The germline V gene encodes CDR1 LNHDA and CDR2 SQIVND (reference sequence). There are 16 residues in the CDR3. CDR3 protein: CASEHLGRNFTGELFF. The CDR3 DNA follows: TGTGCCTCCGAACATCTCGGGCGGAATTTCACCGGGGAGCTGTTTTTT.

The chain has TRBV5-1 and TRBJ2-1; 7 bases are shared with TRBD2. Per germline, CDR1 SGHRS and CDR2 YFSETQ. V lost 2 bases, J lost 8 bases, and 7 bases stayed unmatched. CDR3 length: 14 amino acids. Written as DNA, the CDR3 is TGCGCCAGCAGCTTACCCGGGACTATAGATGAGCAGTTCTTC. It encodes CASSLPGTIDEQFF. Based on the CDR3 plus reference TRBV5-1 and TRBJ2-1, the full variable domain is KAGVTQTPRYLIKTRGQQVTLSCSPISGHRSVSWYQQTPGQGLQFLFEYFSETQRNKGNFPGRFSGRQFSNSRSEMNVSTLELGDSALYLCASSLPGTIDEQFFGPGTRLTVL.